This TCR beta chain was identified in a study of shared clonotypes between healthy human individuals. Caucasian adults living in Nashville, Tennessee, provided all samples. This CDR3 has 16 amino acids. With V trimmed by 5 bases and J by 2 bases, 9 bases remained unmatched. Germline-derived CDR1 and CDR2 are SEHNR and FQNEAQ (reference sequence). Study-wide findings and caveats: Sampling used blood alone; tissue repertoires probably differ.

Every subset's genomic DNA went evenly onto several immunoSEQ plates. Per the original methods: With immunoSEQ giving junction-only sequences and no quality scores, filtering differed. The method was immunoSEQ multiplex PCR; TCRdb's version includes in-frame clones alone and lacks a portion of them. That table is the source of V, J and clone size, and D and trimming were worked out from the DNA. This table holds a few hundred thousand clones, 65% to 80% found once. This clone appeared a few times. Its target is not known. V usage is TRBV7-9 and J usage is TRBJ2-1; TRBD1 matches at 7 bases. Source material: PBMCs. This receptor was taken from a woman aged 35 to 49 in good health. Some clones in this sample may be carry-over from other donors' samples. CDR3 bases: TGTGCCAGCAGCCCCCCAGGGGGATCTCCCTACAATGAGCAGTTCTTC. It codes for CASSPPGGSPYNEQFF.